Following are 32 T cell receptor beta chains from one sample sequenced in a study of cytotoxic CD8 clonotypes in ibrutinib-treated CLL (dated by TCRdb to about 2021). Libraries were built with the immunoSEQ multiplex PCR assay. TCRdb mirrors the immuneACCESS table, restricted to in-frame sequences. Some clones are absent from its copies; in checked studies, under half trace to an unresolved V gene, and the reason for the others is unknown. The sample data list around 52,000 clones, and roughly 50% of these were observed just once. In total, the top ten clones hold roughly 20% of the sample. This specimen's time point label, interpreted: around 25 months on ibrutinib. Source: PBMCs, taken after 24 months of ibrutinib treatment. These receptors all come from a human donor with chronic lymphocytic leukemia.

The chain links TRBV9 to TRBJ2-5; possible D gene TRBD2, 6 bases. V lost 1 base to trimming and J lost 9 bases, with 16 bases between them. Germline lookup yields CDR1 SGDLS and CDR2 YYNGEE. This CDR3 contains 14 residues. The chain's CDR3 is CASSVMDSGRPQYF. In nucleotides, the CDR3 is TGTGCCAGCAGCGTAATGGATAGCGGCAGGCCCCAGTACTTC. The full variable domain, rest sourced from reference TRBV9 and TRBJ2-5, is DSGVTQTPKHLITATGQRVTLRCSPRSGDLSVYWYQQSLDQGLQFLIQYYNGEERAKGNILERFSAQQFPDLHSELNLSSLELGDSALYFCASSVMDSGRPQYFGPGTRLLVL.

CDR3 bases: TGTGCCAGCAGACGAACTAGCGGGACTTTGAATGAGCAGTTCTTC. Its translation: CASRRTSGTLNEQFF. The chain links TRBV6-1 to TRBJ2-1; 10 bases fit TRBD2. The ends lost 6 bases at V and 7 bases at J; junction bases unmatched: 9. Germline V gene lookup returns CDR1 MNHNS and CDR2 SASEGT. CDR3 length: 15 amino acids.

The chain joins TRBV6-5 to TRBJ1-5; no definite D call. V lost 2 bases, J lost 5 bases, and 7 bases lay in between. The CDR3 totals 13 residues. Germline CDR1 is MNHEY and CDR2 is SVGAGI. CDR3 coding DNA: TGTGCCAGCAGTTACGTTGGTTATCAGCCCCAGCATTTT. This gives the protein CASSYVGYQPQHF.

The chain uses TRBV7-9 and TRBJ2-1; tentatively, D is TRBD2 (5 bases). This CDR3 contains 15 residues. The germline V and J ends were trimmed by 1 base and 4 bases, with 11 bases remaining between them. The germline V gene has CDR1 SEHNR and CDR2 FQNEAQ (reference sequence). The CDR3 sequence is CASSLVGIRYNEQFF. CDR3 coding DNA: TGTGCCAGCAGCTTAGTCGGGATAAGGTACAATGAGCAGTTCTTC. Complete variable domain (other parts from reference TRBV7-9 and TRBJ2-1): DTGVSQNPRHKITKRGQNVTFRCDPISEHNRLYWYRQTLGQGPEFLTYFQNEAQLEKSRLLSDRFSAERPKGSFSTLEIQRTEQGDSAMYLCASSLVGIRYNEQFFGPGTRLTVL.

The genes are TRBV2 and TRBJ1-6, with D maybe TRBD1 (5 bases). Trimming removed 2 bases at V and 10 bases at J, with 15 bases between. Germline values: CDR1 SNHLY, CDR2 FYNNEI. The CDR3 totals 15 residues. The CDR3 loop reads CASSERRGSVSPLHF. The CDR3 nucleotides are TGTGCCAGCAGTGAAAGGAGGGGTTCGGTCTCACCCCTCCACTTT.

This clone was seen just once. The CDR3 here is CASVLGETQYF. In nucleotides, the CDR3 is TGCGCCAGCGTCCTGGGGGAGACCCAGTACTTC. The chain couples TRBV5-1 to TRBJ2-5; D uncertain. The germline CDR1 and CDR2 sequences are SGHRS and YFSETQ. The germline V and J ends were trimmed by 7 bases and 5 bases, with 9 bases remaining between them. This CDR3 spans 11 amino acids.

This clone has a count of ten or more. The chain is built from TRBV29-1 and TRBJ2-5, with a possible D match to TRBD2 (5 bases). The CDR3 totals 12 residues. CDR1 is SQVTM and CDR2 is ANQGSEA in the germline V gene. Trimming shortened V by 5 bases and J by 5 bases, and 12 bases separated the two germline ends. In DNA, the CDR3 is TGCAGCGTTCGGGGTATGGAGGAGACCCAGTACTTC. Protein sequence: CSVRGMEETQYF.

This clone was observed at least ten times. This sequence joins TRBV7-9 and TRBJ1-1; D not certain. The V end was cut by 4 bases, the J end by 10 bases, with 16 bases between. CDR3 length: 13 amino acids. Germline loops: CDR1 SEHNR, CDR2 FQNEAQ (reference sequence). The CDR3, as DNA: TGTGCCAGCAGCTGGGCCCTGACTTCCGGAGCTTTCTTT. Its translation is CASSWALTSGAFF.

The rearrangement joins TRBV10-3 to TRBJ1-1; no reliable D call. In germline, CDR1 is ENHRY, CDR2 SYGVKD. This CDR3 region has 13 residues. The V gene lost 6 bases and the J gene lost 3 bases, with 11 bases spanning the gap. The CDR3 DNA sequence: TGTGCCATCAGAAGGACGGGCGACACTGAAGCTTTCTTT. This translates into CAIRRTGDTEAFF.

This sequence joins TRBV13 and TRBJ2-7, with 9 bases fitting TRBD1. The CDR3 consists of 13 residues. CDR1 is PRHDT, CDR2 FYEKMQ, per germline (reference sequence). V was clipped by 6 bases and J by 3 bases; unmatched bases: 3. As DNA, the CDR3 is TGTGCCAGCAGAACGGGACAGGGCTACGAGCAGTACTTC. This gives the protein CASRTGQGYEQYF. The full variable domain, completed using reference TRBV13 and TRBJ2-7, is AAGVIQSPRHLIKEKRETATLKCYPIPRHDTVYWYQQGPGQDPQFLISFYEKMQSDKGSIPDRFSAQQFSDYHSELNMSSLELGDSALYFCASRTGQGYEQYFGPGTRLTVT.

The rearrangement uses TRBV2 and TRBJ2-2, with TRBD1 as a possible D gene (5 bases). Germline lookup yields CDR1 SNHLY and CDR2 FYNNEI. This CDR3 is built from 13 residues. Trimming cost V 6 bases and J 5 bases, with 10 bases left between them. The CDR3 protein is CASRGQFTGELFF. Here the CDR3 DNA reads TGTGCCAGCAGGGGGCAATTTACCGGGGAGCTGTTTTTT.

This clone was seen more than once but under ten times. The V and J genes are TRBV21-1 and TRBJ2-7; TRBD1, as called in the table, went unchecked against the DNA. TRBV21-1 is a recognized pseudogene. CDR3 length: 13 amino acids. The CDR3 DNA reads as TGTGCCAGCAGCGCCCGGACAGGCTACGAGCAGTACGTC. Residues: CASSARTGYEQYV.

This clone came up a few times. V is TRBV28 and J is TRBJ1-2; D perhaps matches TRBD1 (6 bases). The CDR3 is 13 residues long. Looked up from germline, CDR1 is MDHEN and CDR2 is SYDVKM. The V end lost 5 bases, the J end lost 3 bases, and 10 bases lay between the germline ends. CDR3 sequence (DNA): TGTGCCAGCAGTGTACAGGGACACTATGGCTACACCTTC. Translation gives CASSVQGHYGYTF.

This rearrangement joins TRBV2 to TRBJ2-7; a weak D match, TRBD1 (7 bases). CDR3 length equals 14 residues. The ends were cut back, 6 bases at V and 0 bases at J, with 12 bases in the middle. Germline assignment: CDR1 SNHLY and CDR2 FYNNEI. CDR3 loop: CASRPGGNSYEQYF. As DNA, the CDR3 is TGTGCCAGCAGGCCAGGGGGGAACTCCTACGAGCAGTACTTC.

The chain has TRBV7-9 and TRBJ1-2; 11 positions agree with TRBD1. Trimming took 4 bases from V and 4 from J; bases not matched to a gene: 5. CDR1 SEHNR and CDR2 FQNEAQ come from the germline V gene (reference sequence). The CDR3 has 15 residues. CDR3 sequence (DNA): TGTGCCAGCAGCTCAGGACAGGGGGCGGTCTATGGCTACACCTTC. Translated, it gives CASSSGQGAVYGYTF.

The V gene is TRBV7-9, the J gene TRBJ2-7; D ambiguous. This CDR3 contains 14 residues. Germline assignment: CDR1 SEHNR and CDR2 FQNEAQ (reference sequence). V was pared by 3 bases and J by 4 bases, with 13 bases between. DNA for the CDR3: TGTGCCAGCAGCTTCCAGAGATACCCTTACGAGCAGTACTTC. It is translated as CASSFQRYPYEQYF.

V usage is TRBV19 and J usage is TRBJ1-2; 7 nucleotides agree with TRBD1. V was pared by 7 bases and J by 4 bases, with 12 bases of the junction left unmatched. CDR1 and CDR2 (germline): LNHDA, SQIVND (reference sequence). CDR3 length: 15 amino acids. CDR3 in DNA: TGTGCCAGTATTGCCCCGACAGGGCCTTTCTATGGCTACACCTTC. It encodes CASIAPTGPFYGYTF.

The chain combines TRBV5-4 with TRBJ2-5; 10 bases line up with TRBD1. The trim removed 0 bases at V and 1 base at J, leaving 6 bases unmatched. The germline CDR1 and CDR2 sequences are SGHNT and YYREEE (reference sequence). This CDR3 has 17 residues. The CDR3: CASSLVGQGPSQETQYF. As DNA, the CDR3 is TGTGCCAGCAGCTTGGTGGGACAGGGGCCCTCCCAAGAGACCCAGTACTTC.

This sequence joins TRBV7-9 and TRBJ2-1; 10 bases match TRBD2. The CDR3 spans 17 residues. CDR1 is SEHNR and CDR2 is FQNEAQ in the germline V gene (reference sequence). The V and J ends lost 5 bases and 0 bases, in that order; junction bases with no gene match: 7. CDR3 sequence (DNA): TGTGCCAGCAGCCAGATTAGCGGGAGGAGCTCCTACAATGAGCAGTTCTTC. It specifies CASSQISGRSSYNEQFF.

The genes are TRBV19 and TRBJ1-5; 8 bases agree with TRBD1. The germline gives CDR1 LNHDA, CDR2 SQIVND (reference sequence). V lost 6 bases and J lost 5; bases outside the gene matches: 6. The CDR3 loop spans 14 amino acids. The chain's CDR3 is CASRDRARYQPQHF. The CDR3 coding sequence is TGTGCCAGTAGGGACAGGGCTAGGTATCAGCCCCAGCATTTT.

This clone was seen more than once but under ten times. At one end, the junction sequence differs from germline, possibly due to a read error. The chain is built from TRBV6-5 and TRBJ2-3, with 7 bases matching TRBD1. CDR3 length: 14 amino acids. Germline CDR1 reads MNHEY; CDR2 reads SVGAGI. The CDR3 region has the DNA TGTGCCATCAGTGAGGGGGCGGTCACAGATACGCAGTATTTT. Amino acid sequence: CAISEGAVTDTQYF.

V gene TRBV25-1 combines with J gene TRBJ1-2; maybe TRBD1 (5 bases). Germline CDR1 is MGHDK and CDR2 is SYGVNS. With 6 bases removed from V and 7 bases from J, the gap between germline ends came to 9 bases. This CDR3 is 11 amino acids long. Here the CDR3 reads CASRQDVGYTF. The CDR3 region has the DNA TGTGCCAGCAGACAGGATGTTGGCTACACCTTC.

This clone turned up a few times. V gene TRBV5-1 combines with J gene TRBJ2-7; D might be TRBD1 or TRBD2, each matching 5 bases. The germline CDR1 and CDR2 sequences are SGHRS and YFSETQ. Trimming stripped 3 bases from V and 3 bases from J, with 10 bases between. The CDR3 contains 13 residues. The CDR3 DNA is TGCGCCAGCAGCTCCGGGACCTTCTACGAGCAGTACTTC. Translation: CASSSGTFYEQYF.

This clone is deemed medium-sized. CDR3 region: CASSLDPDTQYF. CDR3 nucleotide sequence: TGTGCCAGCAGCTTAGACCCAGATACGCAGTATTTT. The chain links TRBV5-5 to TRBJ2-3; D is undetermined. Germline CDR1 and CDR2: SGHKS and YYEKEE (reference sequence). Trimming cost V 2 bases and J 4 bases, with 5 bases left between them. The CDR3 runs 12 residues.

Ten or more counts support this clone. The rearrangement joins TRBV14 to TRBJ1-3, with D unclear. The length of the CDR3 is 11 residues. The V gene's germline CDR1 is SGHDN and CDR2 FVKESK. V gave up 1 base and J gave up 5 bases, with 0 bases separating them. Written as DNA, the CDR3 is TGTGCCAGCAGCCAAGGAAACACCATATATTTT. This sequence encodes CASSQGNTIYF.

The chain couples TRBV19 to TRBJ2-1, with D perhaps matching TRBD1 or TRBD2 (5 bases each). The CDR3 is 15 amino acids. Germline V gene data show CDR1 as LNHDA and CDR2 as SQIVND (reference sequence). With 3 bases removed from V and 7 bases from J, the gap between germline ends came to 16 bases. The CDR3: CASSIRGNPGNEQFF. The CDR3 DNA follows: TGTGCCAGTAGTATTAGGGGTAATCCGGGAAATGAGCAGTTCTTC. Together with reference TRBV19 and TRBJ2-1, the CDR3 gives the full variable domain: DGGITQSPKYLFRKEGQNVTLSCEQNLNHDAMYWYRQDPGQGLRLIYYSQIVNDFQKGDIAEGYSVSREKKESFPLTVTSAQKNPTAFYLCASSIRGNPGNEQFFGPGTRLTVL.

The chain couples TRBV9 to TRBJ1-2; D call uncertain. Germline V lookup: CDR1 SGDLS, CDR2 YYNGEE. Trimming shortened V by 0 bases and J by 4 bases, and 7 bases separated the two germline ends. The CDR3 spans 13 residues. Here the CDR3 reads CASSVASGYGYTF. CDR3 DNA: TGTGCCAGCAGCGTAGCATCTGGCTATGGCTACACCTTC.

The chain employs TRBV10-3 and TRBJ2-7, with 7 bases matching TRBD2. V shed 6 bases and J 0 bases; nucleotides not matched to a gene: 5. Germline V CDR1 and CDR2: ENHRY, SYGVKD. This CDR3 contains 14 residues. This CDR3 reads CAISPGTNSYEQYF. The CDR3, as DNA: TGTGCCATCAGCCCCGGGACTAACTCCTACGAGCAGTACTTC.

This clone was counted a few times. The CDR3 DNA reads as TGTGCCACCGAAGCAAGAGGGTTTTCGCTAGGAAACACCATATATTTT. Residues: CATEARGFSLGNTIYF. The J gene is TRBJ1-3, the V gene TRBV28, with D unclear. Germline values: CDR1 MDHEN, CDR2 SYDVKM. V shed 10 bases and J shed 4 bases, with 23 bases lying between them. This CDR3 contains 16 residues.

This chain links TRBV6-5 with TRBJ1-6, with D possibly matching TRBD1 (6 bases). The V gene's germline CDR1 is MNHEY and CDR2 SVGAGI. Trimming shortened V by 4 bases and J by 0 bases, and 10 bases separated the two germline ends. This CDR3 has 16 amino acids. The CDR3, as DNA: TGTGCCAGCAGTTCGACAGGCAGCTCCTATAATTCACCCCTCCACTTT. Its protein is CASSSTGSSYNSPLHF.

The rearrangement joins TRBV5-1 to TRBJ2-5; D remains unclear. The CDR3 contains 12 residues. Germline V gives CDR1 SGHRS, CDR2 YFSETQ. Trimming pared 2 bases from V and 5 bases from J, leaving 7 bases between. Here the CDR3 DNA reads TGCGCCAGCAGCTTAGGGATGGAGACCCAGTACTTC. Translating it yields CASSLGMETQYF.

CDR3 DNA sequence: TGTGCCAGCAGCCTTAGCGGGCCTTACAATGAGCAGTTCTTC. It is translated as CASSLSGPYNEQFF. The chain combines TRBV6-5 with TRBJ2-1; 7 bases line up with TRBD2. This CDR3 has 14 residues. After removal of 6 bases from V and 4 bases from J, the junction contained 6 bases not matched to a gene. In germline, CDR1 is MNHEY, CDR2 SVGAGI.